This entry lists 22 T cell receptor beta chains sequenced from one sample in a study of T cell responses to AZD1222 COVID-19 vaccine. The repertoire was sequenced with immunoSEQ multiplex PCR; TCRdb's copy has only in-frame clones and lacks some. The table lists fewer than 90,000 clones, approximately 90% of them singletons, with around 9.9% in the top ten. Sequenced material: peripheral blood, taken on day 0 of AZD1222 vaccination. Receptor source: an adult in good health.

This clone was observed a handful of times. The CDR3 spells CASRLIATNEKLFF. The CDR3 DNA follows: TGTGCCAGCAGGCTCATCGCAACTAATGAAAAACTGTTTTTT. The rearrangement uses TRBV2 and TRBJ1-4; D is uncertain. This CDR3 is 14 amino acids long. V lost 6 bases, J lost 0 bases, and 8 bases lay in between. Germline V gives CDR1 SNHLY, CDR2 FYNNEI. The full variable domain, in which reference TRBV2 and TRBJ1-4 provide the parts outside the CDR3, is EPEVTQTPSHQVTQMGQEVILRCVPISNHLYFYWYRQILGQKVEFLVSFYNNEISEKSEIFDDQFSVERPDGSNFTLKIRSTKLEDSAMYFCASRLIATNEKLFFGSGTQLSVL.

This chain connects TRBV6-1 to TRBJ2-1, with D perhaps matching TRBD2 (6 bases). Germline-derived CDR1 and CDR2 are MNHNS and SASEGT. CDR3 size: 14 residues. V lost 2 bases and J 9 bases, leaving 14 bases between the germline ends. In DNA, the CDR3 is TGTGCCAGCAGTGAATGGGGGGTGAGTCCTGAGCAGTTCTTC. Its translation is CASSEWGVSPEQFF.

The rearrangement links TRBV7-2 to TRBJ1-1, with D unclear. Deletions cut 3 bases from V and 1 base from J, with 6 bases between. Per germline, CDR1 SGHTA and CDR2 FQGNSA. The CDR3 contains 13 residues. The CDR3 region is CASSFAENTEAFF. The CDR3 coding sequence is TGTGCCAGCAGCTTCGCTGAGAACACTGAAGCTTTCTTT. Complete variable domain (other parts from reference TRBV7-2 and TRBJ1-1): GAGVSQSPSNKVTEKGKDVELRCDPISGHTALYWYRQSLGQGLEFLIYFQGNSAPDKSGLPSDRFSAERTGGSVSTLTIQRTQQEDSAVYLCASSFAENTEAFFGQGTRLTVV.

The chain couples TRBV5-1 to TRBJ1-6, with TRBD1 matching 8 bases. The germline V gene encodes CDR1 SGHRS and CDR2 YFSETQ. The ends lost 4 bases at V and 5 bases at J; junction bases unmatched: 8. The CDR3 spans 16 residues. The CDR3 region is CASSNADREHNSPLHF. Here the CDR3 DNA reads TGCGCCAGCAGCAACGCGGACAGGGAGCATAATTCACCCCTCCACTTT.

The chain carries TRBV28 and TRBJ1-2; TRBD1 agrees at 11 bases. Germline CDR1 is MDHEN and CDR2 is SYDVKM. The CDR3 is 17 amino acids. The V segment lost 1 base and the J segment 2 bases; nucleotides outside the gene matches: 6. In DNA, the CDR3 is TGTGCCAGCAGTTTATTAGGACAGGGGGCCCTAAACTATGGCTACACCTTC. This encodes CASSLLGQGALNYGYTF.

The chain carries TRBV20-1 and TRBJ1-2, with a possible D match to TRBD1 (5 bases). V shed 3 bases and J shed 8 bases, with 13 bases lying between them. Germline values: CDR1 DFQATT, CDR2 SNEGSKA (reference sequence). The CDR3 covers 12 residues. The CDR3 region is CSASNLDSGYTF. As DNA, the CDR3 is TGCAGTGCTAGTAATCTCGACAGCGGCTACACCTTC.

The V gene is TRBV11-1, the J gene TRBJ2-1; TRBD2 agrees at 8 bases. Looked up from germline, CDR1 is SGHAT and CDR2 is FQDESV (reference sequence). The CDR3 sequence is 14 residues long. The trim removed 4 bases at V and 9 bases at J, leaving 8 bases unmatched. The CDR3, as DNA: TGTGCCAGCAGCTCCACGCGGGGGGCTGGTGAGCAGTTCTTC. Translating gives CASSSTRGAGEQFF.

The chain joins TRBV5-1 to TRBJ2-2; no definite D call. Germline assignment: CDR1 SGHRS and CDR2 YFSETQ. The CDR3 contains 14 residues. The germline V and J ends were trimmed by 0 bases and 6 bases, with 9 bases remaining between them. CDR3 in DNA: TGCGCCAGCAGCTTGGGGACCGGTCCCGGGGAGCTGTTTTTT. Its protein is CASSLGTGPGELFF.

V gene TRBV7-8 combines with J gene TRBJ2-1, with 16 bases that match TRBD2. The ends lost 5 bases at V and 4 bases at J; junction bases unmatched: 11. The CDR3 consists of 19 residues. Per germline, CDR1 SGHVS and CDR2 FQNEAQ. For the CDR3, the DNA is TGTGCCAGCAGCCCGGGCCGGGGACTAGCGGGAGGGCAGTACAATGAGCAGTTCTTC. It yields the protein CASSPGRGLAGGQYNEQFF.

V usage is TRBV3-1 (or the pseudogene TRBV3-2) and J usage is TRBJ1-1; 7 positions agree with TRBD1. After removal of 1 base from V and 5 bases from J, the junction contained 1 base not matched to a gene. Germline V gene data show CDR1 as LGHDT and CDR2 as YNNKEL (reference sequence). This CDR3 is built from 13 residues. CDR3 sequence reads: CASSQGRGTEAFF. The DNA of the CDR3 is TGTGCCAGCAGCCAAGGCAGGGGGACTGAAGCTTTCTTT.

V usage is TRBV7-9 and J usage is TRBJ2-7; no firm D call. Germline CDR1 SEHNR, CDR2 FQNEAQ (reference sequence). Deletions cut 1 base from V and 4 bases from J, with 11 bases between. This CDR3 has 14 amino acids. CDR3 protein: CASSLDNSRYEQYV. The DNA of the CDR3 is TGTGCCAGCAGCTTAGATAATAGCCGGTACGAGCAGTACGTC.

V is TRBV7-7 and J is TRBJ2-1, with unresolved D. The V and J ends lost 1 base and 0 bases respectively, with 10 bases between them. The CDR3 is made up of 16 amino acids. Germline V gene sequence: CDR1 SSHAT, CDR2 FNYEAQ (reference sequence). The chain's CDR3 is CASSLGSGVSYNEQFF. The CDR3 nucleotides read TGTGCCAGCAGCTTAGGATCTGGAGTCTCCTACAATGAGCAGTTCTTC.

This clone was seen once. The genes are TRBV11-2 and TRBJ1-2; TRBD1 is a possible D gene (6 bases). Between the trimmed V and J ends, which lost 5 bases and 3 bases, there was a span of 13 bases. The germline gives CDR1 SGHAT, CDR2 FQNNGV. The CDR3 runs to 14 residues. The CDR3 loop reads CASSRPGAYYGYTF. For the CDR3, the DNA is TGTGCCAGCAGCCGACCAGGGGCCTACTATGGCTACACCTTC. Looking up the rest from reference TRBV11-2 and TRBJ1-2 gives the full variable domain: EAGVAQSPRYKIIEKRQSVAFWCNPISGHATLYWYQQILGQGPKLLIQFQNNGVVDDSQLPKDRFSAERLKGVDSTLKIQPAKLEDSAVYLCASSRPGAYYGYTFGSGTRLTVV.

This chain connects TRBV5-1 to TRBJ2-7, with 9 bases fitting TRBD1. The CDR3 has 13 residues. Per germline, CDR1 SGHRS and CDR2 YFSETQ. The J segment lost 6 bases and the V segment lost 1 base, leaving 2 bases of the junction unmatched. CDR3 sequence: CASSLLTGGEQYF. Written as DNA, the CDR3 is TGCGCCAGCAGCTTGCTGACAGGGGGCGAGCAGTACTTC.

This chain uses TRBV11-2 with TRBJ2-5, with D possibly being TRBD2 (6 bases). The CDR3 is made up of 12 amino acids. Trimming shortened V by 1 base and J by 10 bases, and 10 bases separated the two germline ends. Germline CDR1 is SGHAT and CDR2 is FQNNGV. The CDR3 bases are TGTGCCAGCAGCTTAGTGGGGACTCTCCAGTACTTC. It codes for CASSLVGTLQYF.

The J gene is TRBJ2-1, the V gene TRBV6-4; a weak D match, TRBD1 (6 bases). The V and J ends lost 0 bases and 6 bases respectively, with 15 bases between them. The germline V gene has CDR1 MRHNA and CDR2 SNTAGT. The CDR3 loop spans 16 amino acids. The CDR3 loop reads CASSDSAGQSFNEQFF. CDR3 coding DNA: TGTGCCAGCAGTGACTCTGCAGGACAGAGCTTCAATGAGCAGTTCTTC.

J is TRBJ2-2 and V is TRBV6-5; 8 bases map to TRBD1. Germline loops: CDR1 MNHEY, CDR2 SVGAGI. This CDR3 is built from 13 residues. The junction had 4 bases not matched to a gene; V was cut back by 7 bases and J by 6 bases. CDR3 residues: CASMTGASGELFF. The CDR3 DNA reads TGTGCCAGCATGACAGGGGCCTCCGGGGAGCTGTTTTTT.

The chain links TRBV19 to TRBJ2-2; 8 nucleotides agree with TRBD2. The trim removed 4 bases at V and 4 bases at J, leaving 5 bases unmatched. The germline V gene encodes CDR1 LNHDA and CDR2 SQIVND (reference sequence). The CDR3 is made up of 15 amino acids. The CDR3, as DNA: TGTGCCAGTAGTAGACTAGCGATTCCCACCGGGGAGCTGTTTTTT. Amino acid sequence: CASSRLAIPTGELFF.

The chain is built from TRBV6-5 and TRBJ2-5; 9 bases map to TRBD1. Trimming took 4 bases from V and 1 from J; bases not matched to a gene: 4. Germline V gene lookup returns CDR1 MNHEY and CDR2 SVGAGI. This CDR3 contains 15 residues. CDR3 residues: CASSLGQGTQETQYF. CDR3 DNA: TGTGCCAGCAGTTTGGGACAGGGCACCCAAGAGACCCAGTACTTC.

The rearrangement links TRBV4-1 to TRBJ1-1; perhaps TRBD1 as D (5 bases). The length of the CDR3 is 13 residues. The germline V gene encodes CDR1 MGHRA and CDR2 YSYEKL. V was shortened by 8 bases and J by 5 bases, with 15 bases between the two germline ends. CDR3: CASSGRGLTEAFF. DNA of the CDR3: TGCGCCAGCTCAGGTAGGGGACTTACTGAAGCTTTCTTT.

The chain carries TRBV5-4 and TRBJ2-2; 13 bases are shared with TRBD2. The V segment lost 4 bases and the J segment 5 bases; nucleotides outside the gene matches: 8. Germline CDR1 is SGHNT and CDR2 is YYREEE (reference sequence). This CDR3 comprises 17 residues. The CDR3 is CASSRPGGLAGTGELFF. CDR3 bases: TGTGCCAGCAGCCGACCTGGGGGACTAGCGGGGACCGGGGAGCTGTTTTTT.

J is TRBJ1-6 and V is TRBV14, with D hard to call. The V gene lost 1 base and the J gene lost 7 bases, with 11 bases spanning the gap. Germline V lookup: CDR1 SGHDN, CDR2 FVKESK. The CDR3 totals 15 residues. The DNA for the CDR3 is TGTGCCAGCAGCCAAGTGAGGGCAGCCAATTCACCCCTCCACTTT. This encodes CASSQVRAANSPLHF.